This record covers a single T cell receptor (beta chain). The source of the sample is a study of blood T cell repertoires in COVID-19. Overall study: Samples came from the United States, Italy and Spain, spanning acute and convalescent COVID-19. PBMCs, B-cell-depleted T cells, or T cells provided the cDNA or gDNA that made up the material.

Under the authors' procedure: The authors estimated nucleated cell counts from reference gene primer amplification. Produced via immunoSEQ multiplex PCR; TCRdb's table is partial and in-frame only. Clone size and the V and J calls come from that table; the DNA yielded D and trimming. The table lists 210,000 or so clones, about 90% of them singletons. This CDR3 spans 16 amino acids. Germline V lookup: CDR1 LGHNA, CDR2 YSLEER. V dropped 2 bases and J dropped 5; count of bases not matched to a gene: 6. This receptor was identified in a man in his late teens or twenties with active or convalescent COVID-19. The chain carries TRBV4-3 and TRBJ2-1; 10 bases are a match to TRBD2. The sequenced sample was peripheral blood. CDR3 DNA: TGCGCCAGCAGCCAAATTGGACTAGCGGAGGACAATGAGCAGTTCTTC. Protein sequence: CASSQIGLAEDNEQFF.